This T cell receptor beta chain was documented in a study of radiotherapy plus CTLA-4 blockade in lung cancer. The table came from immunoSEQ multiplex PCR; TCRdb's copy has only in-frame clones and leaves some out. The sample includes about 120,000 clones, nearly 80% of them seen just once. Trimming removed 3 bases from V and 6 bases from J, with 11 bases in between. Germline V CDR1 and CDR2: MNHEY, SMNVEV (reference sequence). The CDR3 spans 13 residues. This clone was seen a single time. The chain joins TRBV27 to TRBJ1-2; D might be TRBD1 (6 bases). The sequences come from peripheral blood, collected from a patient treated with radiotherapy plus ipilimumab. This TCR was recovered from a human donor with non-small cell lung cancer who had a partial response to radiotherapy plus ipilimumab. The CDR3 nucleotides read TGTGCCAGCAGTTTCGCAGGGGTCGATGGCTACACCTTC. It specifies CASSFAGVDGYTF.